This paragraph covers one T cell receptor beta chain sequence. The sample comes from a study of blood T cell repertoires in COVID-19. The wider study: From T cells, B-cell-depleted T cells, or PBMCs came the material, which was cDNA or gDNA.

Everyone who took part was roughly 18 to 90 years old, and they came from 24 US areas. Cohort 3 donors counted as recovered after two negative PCRs, clearance, or resolved symptoms. Source study methods: For nucleated cells, counts were estimated from reference gene primer amplification. Some clones are missing from TCRdb's copy, which holds only in-frame ones; the method was immunoSEQ multiplex PCR. V and J calls and clone size are given by that table; D and trimming were obtained from the DNA. The data hold 390,000 or so clones, with about 86% observed a single time. V shed 5 bases and J 5 bases; nucleotides not matched to a gene: 10. CDR3 length: 15 residues. CDR1 is ENHRY, CDR2 SYGVKD, per germline.

Specimen: PBMCs or T cells enriched from blood (not recorded which). V and J are TRBV10-3 and TRBJ1-1, with 8 bases fitting TRBD1. This TCR derives from a woman aged 50 to 60 who had recovered from COVID-19. CDR3 DNA: TGTGCCATCAGTAGTGGACAGGGCCGTGGGACTGAAGCTTTCTTT. The encoded protein is CAISSGQGRGTEAFF.